What follows are 10 T cell receptor beta chains derived from one specimen sequenced in a study of T cell responses to AZD1222 COVID-19 vaccine. The assay was immunoSEQ multiplex PCR, and TCRdb's table has in-frame clones only and misses some. The table shows about 110,000 clones, with around nine tenths occurring only once. The source was peripheral blood, collected 28 days after the second AZD1222 dose. These receptors were taken from an adult who received the AZD1222 COVID-19 vaccine.

The CDR3 sequence: CASSLGAAGNEKLFF. CDR3 sequence (DNA): TGTGCCAGCAGTTTAGGGGCAGCCGGTAATGAAAAACTGTTTTTT. The chain carries TRBV28 and TRBJ1-4; possible D gene TRBD1, 5 bases. The V and J ends lost 2 bases and 4 bases respectively, with 11 bases between them. CDR1 is MDHEN, CDR2 SYDVKM, per germline. The CDR3 runs to 15 residues. Filled out from reference TRBV28 and TRBJ1-4, the complete variable domain reads DVKVTQSSRYLVKRTGEKVFLECVQDMDHENMFWYRQDPGLGLRLIYFSYDVKMKEKGDIPEGYSVSREKKERFSLILESASTNQTSMYLCASSLGAAGNEKLFFGSGTQLSVL.

A few counts support this clone. The chain uses TRBV6-5 and TRBJ1-5; the match to TRBD1 covers 7 bases. Per the germline V gene, CDR1 is MNHEY and CDR2 is SVGAGI. This CDR3 comprises 15 residues. Germline trimming cut 6 bases from V and 2 bases from J; bases unmatched to any gene: 7. In DNA form, the CDR3 reads TGTGCCAGCAGCATAACAGGGGTGGGCAATCAGCCCCAGCATTTT. Translating gives CASSITGVGNQPQHF.

The CDR3 sequence is CASSAEQGTLDEQYF. CDR3 DNA: TGTGCCAGCAGTGCAGAGCAGGGGACTCTGGACGAGCAGTACTTC. The chain combines TRBV2 with TRBJ2-7; D may correspond to TRBD1 or TRBD2 (6 bases each). This CDR3 region has 15 residues. The V end was cut by 4 bases, the J end by 5 bases, with 18 bases between. Germline CDR1 reads SNHLY; CDR2 reads FYNNEI.

The V call is TRBV28, the J call TRBJ1-1, with 7 bases identical to TRBD1. This CDR3 has 17 amino acids. J gave up 4 bases and V 5 bases, and 16 bases lay outside the gene matches. Germline V lookup: CDR1 MDHEN, CDR2 SYDVKM. CDR3 coding DNA: TGTGCCAGCAGTCCGGGACATAAGGGGGCCAGGGGCACTGAAGCTTTCTTT. As protein: CASSPGHKGARGTEAFF.

The V gene is TRBV11-1, the J gene TRBJ2-3; 10 bases match TRBD2. Germline loops: CDR1 SGHAT, CDR2 FQDESV (reference sequence). The CDR3 is 16 residues long. With 0 bases clipped from V and 4 bases from J, the junction kept 4 bases outside the gene matches. Written as DNA, the CDR3 is TGTGCCAGCAGCTTAGCTCGGACTAGCGGCGCAGATACGCAGTATTTT. This translates into CASSLARTSGADTQYF.

The chain couples TRBV19 to TRBJ2-1; D gene ambiguous. V shed 4 bases and J shed 2 bases, with 18 bases lying between them. Germline CDR1 is LNHDA and CDR2 is SQIVND (reference sequence). This CDR3 contains 17 residues. DNA of the CDR3: TGTGCCAGTAGTACAATCCAAAATATACTAACCTACAATGAGCAGTTCTTC. This translates into CASSTIQNILTYNEQFF.

This clone was seen more than once but under ten times. The rearrangement joins TRBV19 to TRBJ1-5; 8 nucleotides align to TRBD1. The length of the CDR3 is 14 residues. CDR1 is LNHDA and CDR2 is SQIVND in the germline V gene (reference sequence). V trimming: 7 bases; J trimming: 7 bases; junction bases outside the gene matches: 9. The DNA for the CDR3 is TGTGCCAGTACCCAGGGGGCCGGGTGGCAGCCCCAGCATTTT. This encodes CASTQGAGWQPQHF.

The table lists this clone with many counts. The chain has TRBV24-1 and TRBJ2-2; the D is unclear. Germline-derived CDR1 and CDR2 are KGHDR and SFDVKD. Trimming left V 4 bases short and J 4 bases short, with 9 bases between. The CDR3 contains 14 residues. CDR3 DNA: TGTGCCACCAGTGAGTCAATGGGCACCGGGGAGCTGTTTTTT. Amino acids: CATSESMGTGELFF.

V is TRBV6-5 and J is TRBJ2-7; weak D call: TRBD1 (5 bases). This CDR3 is built from 13 residues. Trimming left V 7 bases short and J 7 bases short, with 17 bases between. Germline V CDR1 and CDR2: MNHEY, SVGAGI. The CDR3 loop is CASTYGRGWEQYF. In DNA, the CDR3 is TGTGCCAGCACCTATGGTAGGGGATGGGAGCAGTACTTC.

In its sample, this clone was seen once. The rearrangement joins TRBV7-9 to TRBJ1-3; weak D call: TRBD1 (6 bases). With 1 base removed from V and 0 bases from J, the gap between germline ends came to 19 bases. This CDR3 contains 19 residues. Germline V gene lookup returns CDR1 SEHNR and CDR2 FQNEAQ (reference sequence). The CDR3 loop is CASSLGGPKGILSGNTIYF. CDR3 DNA sequence: TGTGCCAGCAGCTTAGGGGGGCCCAAAGGGATACTCTCTGGAAACACCATATATTTT.